This passage covers 28 T cell receptor beta chains from one sample sequenced in a study of T cell responses to AZD1222 COVID-19 vaccine. Assay used: immunoSEQ multiplex PCR; TCRdb lists only in-frame clones, some missing. The table has 89,000 or so clones, 80% to 90% seen once. Here the sequenced sample was peripheral blood, taken on day 0 of AZD1222 vaccination. The receptors were sampled from an adult in good health.

V is TRBV7-2 and J is TRBJ1-6, with D uncertain. Germline CDR1 reads SGHTA; CDR2 reads FQGNSA. Deletions cut 3 bases from V and 7 bases from J, with 4 bases between. The CDR3 runs 12 residues. The CDR3 nucleotides read TGTGCCAGCAGCTTTCCCAATTCACCCCTCCACTTT. It encodes CASSFPNSPLHF.

The rearrangement uses TRBV25-1 and TRBJ2-5; D ambiguous. CDR1 is MGHDK, CDR2 SYGVNS, per germline. This CDR3 is 13 amino acids long. V lost 4 bases, J lost 2 bases, and 8 bases lay in between. Here the CDR3 reads CASSVPPQETQYF. The CDR3 region has the DNA TGTGCCAGCAGTGTCCCGCCACAAGAGACCCAGTACTTC.

The chain employs TRBV7-2 and TRBJ1-6; 7 bases fit TRBD1. The V gene's germline CDR1 is SGHTA and CDR2 FQGNSA. Trimming removed 5 bases from V and 0 bases from J; junction bases left unmatched: 4. The CDR3 is made up of 16 amino acids. The CDR3 DNA is TGTGCCAGCAGCACCGGGACAGCCTCCTATAATTCACCCCTCCACTTT. Translated: CASSTGTASYNSPLHF.

In DNA, the CDR3 is TGTGCCAGCAGTCCACGGGACTTCCCCAATGAGCAGTTCTTC. Protein sequence: CASSPRDFPNEQFF. The rearrangement joins TRBV28 to TRBJ2-1; possibly TRBD2 for D (6 bases). The CDR3 length is 14 residues. The V and J ends lost 5 bases and 6 bases respectively, with 14 bases between them. The germline V gene has CDR1 MDHEN and CDR2 SYDVKM.

Here the CDR3 reads CASSFGQGWSGANVLTF. DNA of the CDR3: TGCGCCAGCAGCTTCGGACAGGGTTGGTCTGGGGCCAACGTCCTGACTTTC. The rearrangement links TRBV5-1 to TRBJ2-6, with TRBD1 matching over 8 bases. Per the germline V gene, CDR1 is SGHRS and CDR2 is YFSETQ. Unmatched junction bases numbered 5, after V lost 2 bases and J lost 1 base. This CDR3 has 17 amino acids.

The chain employs TRBV4-2 and TRBJ2-3; no definite D call. This CDR3 is built from 19 residues. Between the trimmed V and J ends, which lost 0 bases and 2 bases, there was a span of 21 bases. The germline V gene has CDR1 LGHNA and CDR2 YNFKEQ. The CDR3 spells CASSQDLAGPGTNTDTQYF. CDR3 in DNA: TGTGCCAGCAGCCAAGATCTGGCAGGCCCCGGCACCAACACAGATACGCAGTATTTT.

This chain uses TRBV19 with TRBJ1-3; the D is unclear. The CDR3 has 12 amino acids. The V and J ends lost 7 bases and 2 bases respectively, with 6 bases between them. CDR1 and CDR2 (germline): LNHDA, SQIVND (reference sequence). The CDR3 DNA reads as TGTGCCAGTATCTCGACTGGAAACACCATATATTTT. This sequence encodes CASISTGNTIYF.

In this sample, this clone turned up once. The chain employs TRBV6-2 or TRBV6-3 and TRBJ2-1; 8 nucleotides line up with TRBD1. The CDR3 consists of 15 residues. J gave up 7 bases and V 2 bases, and 7 bases lay outside the gene matches. Germline lookup yields CDR1 MNHEY and CDR2 SVGEGT. This chain's CDR3 is CASSYPRTGLNEQFF. The CDR3 nucleotides are TGTGCCAGCAGTTACCCGAGGACAGGGTTAAATGAGCAGTTCTTC.

This chain's CDR3 is CAWSIQENQPQHF. The CDR3 DNA reads as TGTGCCTGGAGTATACAGGAGAATCAGCCCCAGCATTTT. The rearrangement joins TRBV30 to TRBJ1-5; D perhaps matches TRBD1 (5 bases). From germline, CDR1 is GTSNPN and CDR2 SVGIG (reference sequence). V was trimmed by 2 bases and J by 4 bases, leaving 9 bases between them. The CDR3 covers 13 residues.

This clone was counted a few times. This chain links TRBV15 with TRBJ2-6; D uncertain. The CDR3 consists of 15 residues. The germline V gene encodes CDR1 LNHNV and CDR2 YYDKDF (reference sequence). The V end lost 0 bases, the J end lost 2 bases, and 5 bases lay between the germline ends. The CDR3 protein is CATSRDGTGANVLTF. In nucleotides, the CDR3 is TGTGCCACCAGCAGAGATGGGACTGGGGCCAACGTCCTGACTTTC.

The rearrangement joins TRBV28 to TRBJ2-7, with D possibly matching TRBD1 (6 bases). With 10 bases removed from V and 6 bases from J, the gap between germline ends came to 19 bases. The CDR3 is 13 amino acids. From germline, CDR1 is MDHEN and CDR2 SYDVKM. This CDR3 reads CATLLGGRGEQYF. CDR3 DNA: TGTGCCACCTTATTAGGGGGACGCGGCGAGCAGTACTTC.

This rearrangement joins TRBV5-5 to TRBJ2-1; possible D gene TRBD1, 6 bases. The CDR3 consists of 13 residues. The V end was cut by 1 base, the J end by 7 bases, with 9 bases between. From germline, CDR1 is SGHKS and CDR2 YYEKEE (reference sequence). CDR3 protein: CASSLTGLNEQFF. The CDR3 region has the DNA TGTGCCAGCAGCTTGACAGGGTTGAATGAGCAGTTCTTC. Full variable domain (missing parts from reference TRBV5-5 and TRBJ2-1): DAGVTQSPTHLIKTRGQQVTLRCSPISGHKSVSWYQQVLGQGPQFIFQYYEKEERGRGNFPDRFSARQFPNYSSELNVNALLLGDSALYLCASSLTGLNEQFFGPGTRLTVL.

The chain recombines TRBV4-1 with TRBJ1-1; D is uncertain. V was clipped by 0 bases and J by 3 bases, with 17 bases between them. Germline CDR1 is MGHRA and CDR2 is YSYEKL. This CDR3 is 17 amino acids long. For the CDR3, the DNA is TGCGCCAGCAGCCAAGAGAGGCTGGTAGGTAGGGACACTGAAGCTTTCTTT. It codes for CASSQERLVGRDTEAFF.

V usage is TRBV19 and J usage is TRBJ2-2; D is possibly TRBD2 (5 bases). V gave up 5 bases and J gave up 3 bases, with 10 bases separating them. The germline gives CDR1 LNHDA, CDR2 SQIVND (reference sequence). The CDR3 runs to 14 residues. The chain's CDR3 is CASSLLDYTGELFF. DNA of the CDR3: TGTGCCAGTAGTCTCCTGGACTACACCGGGGAGCTGTTTTTT.

V gene TRBV11-2 combines with J gene TRBJ1-1, with D tentatively TRBD1 (6 bases). Trimming stripped 0 bases from V and 12 bases from J, with 11 bases between. CDR1 is SGHAT and CDR2 is FQNNGV in the germline V gene. CDR3 length equals 12 residues. The CDR3: CASSLDRGVTFF. In DNA, the CDR3 is TGTGCCAGCAGCTTAGACAGGGGAGTCACTTTCTTT.

The rearrangement joins TRBV4-3 to TRBJ1-3, with D possibly matching TRBD1 (5 bases). Trimming removed 3 bases from V and 0 bases from J, with 18 bases in between. CDR1 is LGHNA, CDR2 YSLEER, per germline. The CDR3 is made up of 18 amino acids. The CDR3: CASSQEVDILSSGNTIYF. For the CDR3, the DNA is TGCGCCAGCAGCCAGGAGGTGGACATCCTAAGCTCTGGAAACACCATATATTTT.

The chain uses TRBV10-3 and TRBJ1-4; D is unresolved. V lost 6 bases and J 6 bases, leaving 8 bases between the germline ends. The germline CDR1 and CDR2 sequences are ENHRY and SYGVKD. There are 12 residues in the CDR3. This CDR3 is CAIRSNDEKLFF. The CDR3 DNA is TGTGCCATCAGATCAAATGATGAAAAACTGTTTTTT.

The chain uses TRBV28 and TRBJ2-7, with D perhaps TRBD1 (6 bases). V was trimmed by 8 bases and J by 4 bases, leaving 15 bases between them. There are 13 residues in the CDR3. Germline V gives CDR1 MDHEN, CDR2 SYDVKM. CDR3 in DNA: TGTGCCAGCCACGTGGCAGGGGAGTACGAGCAGTACTTC. Translating gives CASHVAGEYEQYF.

The chain employs TRBV24-1 and TRBJ2-1, with D perhaps assigned TRBD1 or TRBD2 (5 bases each). This CDR3 has 14 residues. Per germline, CDR1 KGHDR and CDR2 SFDVKD. The V gene lost 8 bases and the J gene lost 3 bases, with 13 bases spanning the gap. The DNA for the CDR3 is TGTGCCACCAAGGGGACCAGGGACTACAATGAGCAGTTCTTC. It yields the protein CATKGTRDYNEQFF.

This chain connects TRBV5-1 to TRBJ1-5, with TRBD1 matching 7 bases. J gave up 6 bases and V 4 bases, and 4 bases lay outside the gene matches. This CDR3 is 13 amino acids long. Germline V gives CDR1 SGHRS, CDR2 YFSETQ. The CDR3 sequence is CASSEYRGQPQHF. For the CDR3, the DNA is TGCGCCAGCAGCGAGTACAGGGGTCAGCCCCAGCATTTT.

J is TRBJ2-7 and V is TRBV7-8; D remains ambiguous. Germline CDR1 SGHVS, CDR2 FQNEAQ. The CDR3 totals 15 residues. The ends were cut back, 2 bases at V and 4 bases at J, with 15 bases in the middle. CDR3 residues: CASSLNRPTSYEQYF. CDR3 sequence (DNA): TGTGCCAGCAGCTTAAATCGACCTACCAGTTACGAGCAGTACTTC.

CDR3 sequence reads: CASSVASAGDYEQYF. The CDR3 DNA follows: TGTGCCAGCAGCGTAGCTAGTGCCGGAGACTACGAGCAGTACTTC. The genes are TRBV9 and TRBJ2-7; no clear D gene. Germline V gene sequence: CDR1 SGDLS, CDR2 YYNGEE. V dropped 0 bases and J dropped 3 bases, with 13 bases sitting between them. This CDR3 spans 15 amino acids.

The rearrangement joins TRBV5-1 to TRBJ2-1; tentative D call: TRBD2 (5 bases). This CDR3 is built from 14 residues. The V end lost 7 bases, the J end lost 6 bases, and 17 bases lay between the germline ends. Germline V lookup: CDR1 SGHRS, CDR2 YFSETQ. DNA for the CDR3: TGCGCCAGCGCTCGGGCGGGTGTAGCCAATGAGCAGTTCTTC. It specifies CASARAGVANEQFF.

The DNA of the CDR3 is TGTGCCAGCAGTGCTTTGCTAGCGGGGACCTACGAGCAGTACTTC. Translation gives CASSALLAGTYEQYF. The chain has TRBV2 and TRBJ2-7; 9 positions agree with TRBD2. The CDR3 length is 15 residues. In germline, CDR1 is SNHLY, CDR2 FYNNEI. Losses at the gene ends were 4 bases for V and 2 bases for J; bases not matched to a gene: 6. Complete variable domain (other parts from reference TRBV2 and TRBJ2-7): EPEVTQTPSHQVTQMGQEVILRCVPISNHLYFYWYRQILGQKVEFLVSFYNNEISEKSEIFDDQFSVERPDGSNFTLKIRSTKLEDSAMYFCASSALLAGTYEQYFGPGTRLTVT.

The CDR3 nucleotides are TGCGCCAGCAGCCAAGATCCGGGGATCGACAATCAGCCCCAGCATTTT. This sequence encodes CASSQDPGIDNQPQHF. The gene calls are TRBV4-3 and TRBJ1-5, with no clear D. The germline gives CDR1 LGHNA, CDR2 YSLEER. Deletions cut 0 bases from V and 3 bases from J, with 12 bases between. This CDR3 comprises 16 residues.

The gene calls are TRBV21-1 and TRBJ2-1. TRBV21-1 is a documented pseudogene. There are 15 residues in the CDR3. CDR3 bases: TGTGCCAGCAGCAACCAACCGGGACCAAACAATGAGCAGTTCTTC. It yields the protein CASSNQPGPNNEQFF.

This clone was recorded a few times. The gene calls are TRBV2 and TRBJ2-2, with 10 bases fitting TRBD1. The CDR3 extends over 16 amino acids. The V and J ends lost 6 bases and 2 bases, in that order; junction bases with no gene match: 6. Per the germline V gene, CDR1 is SNHLY and CDR2 is FYNNEI. For the CDR3, the DNA is TGTGCCAGCAGAGCGACAGGGGGCTTAAACACCGGGGAGCTGTTTTTT. It codes for CASRATGGLNTGELFF.

The chain couples TRBV11-3 to TRBJ2-7; D possibly corresponds to TRBD1 (6 bases). The V gene lost 1 base and the J gene lost 7 bases, with 14 bases spanning the gap. From germline, CDR1 is SGHNT and CDR2 YENEEA. The CDR3 is 14 amino acids. In DNA, the CDR3 is TGTGCCAGCAGCTTAGCAGGGGCCCCTGGGGAGCAGTACTTC. Encoded protein: CASSLAGAPGEQYF.